Shown below are 25 T cell receptor beta chains from a single sample sequenced in a study of a mutant IDH1 vaccine in newly diagnosed glioma. Clones were read by immunoSEQ multiplex PCR, and TCRdb kept only the in-frame ones, dropping some. Found here are around 89,000 clones, around 82% of them singletons; the top ten hold around 7.4%. Time point given: baseline, week 1 (first vaccination visit). Treatment here: pre-vaccination baseline after standard-of-care therapy. Specimen: PBMCs, collected from a glioma patient treated with radiotherapy, temozolomide or both. The source of these receptors is a woman between 50 and 59 years old with glioma.

This clone was seen once. The chain has TRBV5-6 and TRBJ1-2; D is possibly TRBD1 (5 bases). This CDR3 has 14 residues. Trimming removed 4 bases from V and 5 bases from J, with 15 bases in between. Germline V gene lookup returns CDR1 SGHDT and CDR2 YYEEEE. CDR3 residues: CASSLGGDGYGYTF. Written as DNA, the CDR3 is TGTGCCAGCAGCCTGGGGGGAGATGGATATGGCTACACCTTC.

The V and J genes are TRBV10-2 and TRBJ2-3; TRBD2 matches 7 bases. The germline CDR1 and CDR2 sequences are WSHSY and SAAADI. The CDR3 extends over 14 amino acids. V lost 4 bases and J lost 2; bases outside the gene matches: 3. The CDR3 DNA sequence: TGCGCCAGCAGTGTCCGGGGGGTCACAGATACGCAGTATTTT. It yields the protein CASSVRGVTDTQYF.

CDR3 sequence (DNA): TGTGCCATCAGTGCGAGCAATCAGCCCCAGCATTTT. Translation gives CAISASNQPQHF. The J gene is TRBJ1-5, the V gene TRBV10-3, with D hard to call. Germline CDR1 and CDR2: ENHRY and SYGVKD. The V end was cut by 4 bases, the J end by 1 base, with 2 bases between. The CDR3 runs to 12 residues.

The chain recombines TRBV5-1 with TRBJ1-1; no clear D. With 1 base removed from V and 2 bases from J, the gap between germline ends came to 9 bases. The germline CDR1 and CDR2 sequences are SGHRS and YFSETQ. CDR3 length equals 14 residues. The CDR3 sequence: CASSLQGGNTEAFF. Here the CDR3 DNA reads TGCGCCAGCAGCTTGCAAGGCGGAAACACTGAAGCTTTCTTT.

The rearrangement joins TRBV14 to TRBJ2-2; D remains unclear. V was trimmed by 4 bases and J by 7 bases, leaving 10 bases between them. The CDR3 length is 13 residues. The germline gives CDR1 SGHDN, CDR2 FVKESK. CDR3 sequence (DNA): TGTGCCAGCAGCCGCTACCTCCTCGGGGAGCTGTTTTTT. It encodes CASSRYLLGELFF.

This clone was seen just once. The rearrangement joins TRBV9 to TRBJ2-7; D possibly corresponds to TRBD1 (6 bases). CDR3 length equals 12 residues. Trimming cost V 10 bases and J 9 bases, with 20 bases left between them. Per germline, CDR1 SGDLS and CDR2 YYNGEE. The CDR3 loop is CAATPGTFGQYF. As DNA, the CDR3 is TGTGCCGCCACCCCAGGGACATTTGGGCAGTACTTC.

This chain links TRBV18 with TRBJ2-6, with no clear D. V lost 3 bases and J 0 bases, leaving 15 bases between the germline ends. The CDR3 runs 18 residues. Looked up from germline, CDR1 is KGHSH and CDR2 is LQKENI. In nucleotides, the CDR3 is TGTGCCAGCTCACCGGGTGAAGGGTTACCCTCTGGGGCCAACGTCCTGACTTTC. Translation gives CASSPGEGLPSGANVLTF.

This clone was recorded only once. V and J are TRBV29-1 and TRBJ1-3; a possible D gene is TRBD1 (6 bases). The germline CDR1 and CDR2 sequences are SQVTM and ANQGSEA. This CDR3 comprises 14 residues. Trimming took 3 bases from V and 4 from J, leaving 13 bases between them. CDR3 sequence (DNA): TGCAGCGTTGATGCACAGGGTGCCGGAAACACCATATATTTT. This encodes CSVDAQGAGNTIYF.

This chain uses TRBV27 with TRBJ2-3; TRBD2 aligns across 14 bases. CDR1 is MNHEY and CDR2 is SMNVEV in the germline V gene (reference sequence). The CDR3 loop spans 13 amino acids. Unmatched junction bases numbered 0, after V lost 8 bases and J lost 5 bases. The CDR3 loop is CASGLAGGDTQYF. For the CDR3, the DNA is TGTGCCAGCGGACTAGCGGGGGGAGATACGCAGTATTTT.

This sequence joins TRBV9 and TRBJ1-5, with D perhaps matching TRBD1 (5 bases). This CDR3 spans 13 amino acids. The V gene's germline CDR1 is SGDLS and CDR2 YYNGEE. V shed 5 bases and J shed 5 bases, with 11 bases lying between them. The CDR3, as DNA: TGTGCCAGCAGTGGGGACTGGGATCAGCCCCAGCATTTT. Translated, it gives CASSGDWDQPQHF.

The chain employs TRBV6-5 and TRBJ1-3; 7 bases align to TRBD1. This CDR3 is built from 15 residues. Looked up from germline, CDR1 is MNHEY and CDR2 is SVGAGI. J lost 4 bases, V lost 6 bases, and 9 bases had no gene match. CDR3 nucleotides: TGTGCCAGCAGCCGCCTCGGACAGGCAGGAAACACCATATATTTT. This translates into CASSRLGQAGNTIYF.

This clone appeared a few times. The chain employs TRBV10-2 and TRBJ1-5, with TRBD1 as a possible D gene (5 bases). Germline V lookup: CDR1 WSHSY, CDR2 SAAADI. Trimming removed 8 bases from V and 6 bases from J, with 17 bases in between. This CDR3 region has 14 residues. The chain's CDR3 is CASAIGGVVQPQHF. DNA of the CDR3: TGCGCCAGCGCCATCGGGGGGGTGGTTCAGCCCCAGCATTTT.

The genes are TRBV6-6 and TRBJ2-7; D not certain. Trimming took 6 bases from V and 3 from J, leaving 12 bases between them. The CDR3 has 13 amino acids. Germline V gene data show CDR1 as MNHNY and CDR2 as SVGAGI (reference sequence). In DNA, the CDR3 is TGTGCCAGCAGGGAAAGGCGGATCTACGAGCAGTACTTC. This translates into CASRERRIYEQYF.

V and J are TRBV19 and TRBJ1-5; TRBD1 agrees at 9 bases. This CDR3 contains 15 residues. Germline V gene lookup returns CDR1 LNHDA and CDR2 SQIVND (reference sequence). The V segment lost 6 bases and the J segment 5 bases; nucleotides outside the gene matches: 8. As DNA, the CDR3 is TGTGCCAGTAGCATTATCCGGGACAGGGATCAGCCCCAGCATTTT. Translating gives CASSIIRDRDQPQHF.

The CDR3 bases are TGTGCCAGCAGTAACCAGGGATCTTATAATTCACCCCTCCACTTT. Residues: CASSNQGSYNSPLHF. The chain joins TRBV6-1 to TRBJ1-6; the D gene is possibly TRBD1 (5 bases). V shed 5 bases and J shed 4 bases, with 12 bases lying between them. The CDR3 runs 15 residues. Germline CDR1 is MNHNS and CDR2 is SASEGT.

The table lists this clone with a few counts. The chain links TRBV6-1 to TRBJ1-6; a possible D gene is TRBD1 (5 bases). The V gene's germline CDR1 is MNHNS and CDR2 SASEGT. The CDR3 totals 14 residues. Trimming removed 6 bases from V and 6 bases from J, with 12 bases in between. The CDR3 spells CASSVGGSNSPLHF. The CDR3, as DNA: TGTGCCAGCAGCGTTGGGGGGTCTAATTCACCCCTCCACTTT.

This rearrangement joins TRBV27 to TRBJ1-2; possibly TRBD1 for D (6 bases). The CDR3 sequence is 14 residues long. CDR1 and CDR2 (germline): MNHEY, SMNVEV (reference sequence). V lost 3 bases to trimming and J lost 2 bases, with 10 bases between them. The CDR3 DNA is TGTGCCAGCAGTTTGGGGGGCGTCAACTATGGCTACACCTTC. Residues: CASSLGGVNYGYTF.

The V and J genes are TRBV4-2 and TRBJ2-3, with a tentative D call TRBD1 (5 bases). The CDR3 loop spans 15 amino acids. V lost 0 bases and J lost 4, with 11 bases in between. CDR1 is LGHNA and CDR2 is YNFKEQ in the germline V gene. The CDR3 DNA reads TGTGCCAGCAGCCAAGAGGGGAACAGGCCAGATACGCAGTATTTT. The encoded protein is CASSQEGNRPDTQYF.

This clone was seen only a few times. CDR3 sequence (DNA): TGTGCCAGCAGCTTAGGACCGGGCTCGGTCGACGAGCAGTACTTC. It encodes CASSLGPGSVDEQYF. This chain connects TRBV7-2 to TRBJ2-7; no reliable D call. The CDR3 has 15 amino acids. Germline CDR1 SGHTA, CDR2 FQGNSA. V shed 1 base and J shed 5 bases, with 15 bases lying between them. The full variable domain, completed using reference TRBV7-2 and TRBJ2-7, is GAGVSQSPSNKVTEKGKDVELRCDPISGHTALYWYRQSLGQGLEFLIYFQGNSAPDKSGLPSDRFSAERTGGSVSTLTIQRTQQEDSAVYLCASSLGPGSVDEQYFGPGTRLTVT.

This clone was seen once. The rearrangement uses TRBV4-2 and TRBJ2-1; the D call may be TRBD1 or TRBD2 (6 bases each). Germline V gene data show CDR1 as LGHNA and CDR2 as YNFKEQ. Trimming took off 0 bases at V and 1 base at J, with 13 bases between the two ends. The CDR3 runs 17 residues. The CDR3 loop is CASSQDERGVSYNEQFF. In DNA, the CDR3 is TGTGCCAGCAGCCAAGATGAGAGGGGGGTATCCTACAATGAGCAGTTCTTC.

The chain carries TRBV5-1 and TRBJ2-7; D unclear. Per germline, CDR1 SGHRS and CDR2 YFSETQ. V lost 0 bases and J 6 bases, leaving 13 bases between the germline ends. The CDR3 runs 14 residues. DNA of the CDR3: TGCGCCAGCAGCTTGGCGGTAGGACGAGGCGAGCAGTACTTC. This gives the protein CASSLAVGRGEQYF.

Only one count was recorded for this clone. CDR3 bases: TGTGCCAGCAGCAAAGTTGGAGCTAGCGGGGGAGATTGGGACAATGAGCAGTTCTTC. This encodes CASSKVGASGGDWDNEQFF. The rearrangement uses TRBV21-1 and TRBJ2-1; no check of the table's D call, TRBD2, against the DNA was made. TRBV21-1 is an annotated pseudogene. The CDR3 is 19 residues long.

The chain employs TRBV4-2 and TRBJ1-4; a possible D gene is TRBD1 (5 bases). The CDR3 has 14 residues. V was clipped by 6 bases and J by 8 bases, with 16 bases between them. The germline CDR1 and CDR2 sequences are LGHNA and YNFKEQ. The CDR3 protein is CASRREDGGEKLFF. The CDR3 bases are TGTGCCAGCAGAAGAGAGGACGGGGGGGAAAAACTGTTTTTT.

The chain carries TRBV9 and TRBJ2-7; the D gene is possibly TRBD2 (7 bases). The CDR3 length is 15 residues. Trimming shortened V by 2 bases and J by 2 bases, and 14 bases separated the two germline ends. CDR1 and CDR2 (germline): SGDLS, YYNGEE. The CDR3 DNA sequence: TGTGCCAGCAGCGTCGGCGGGGGCGAGACCTACGAGCAGTACTTC. It translates to CASSVGGGETYEQYF.

This clone was seen only a few times. J is TRBJ1-1 and V is TRBV9; D remains unclear. The germline V and J ends were trimmed by 7 bases and 0 bases, with 22 bases remaining between them. The CDR3 runs 17 residues. The germline gives CDR1 SGDLS, CDR2 YYNGEE. The CDR3 here is CASAGGGNTGVNTEAFF. The CDR3 DNA follows: TGTGCCAGCGCAGGAGGCGGCAACACGGGCGTGAACACTGAAGCTTTCTTT.